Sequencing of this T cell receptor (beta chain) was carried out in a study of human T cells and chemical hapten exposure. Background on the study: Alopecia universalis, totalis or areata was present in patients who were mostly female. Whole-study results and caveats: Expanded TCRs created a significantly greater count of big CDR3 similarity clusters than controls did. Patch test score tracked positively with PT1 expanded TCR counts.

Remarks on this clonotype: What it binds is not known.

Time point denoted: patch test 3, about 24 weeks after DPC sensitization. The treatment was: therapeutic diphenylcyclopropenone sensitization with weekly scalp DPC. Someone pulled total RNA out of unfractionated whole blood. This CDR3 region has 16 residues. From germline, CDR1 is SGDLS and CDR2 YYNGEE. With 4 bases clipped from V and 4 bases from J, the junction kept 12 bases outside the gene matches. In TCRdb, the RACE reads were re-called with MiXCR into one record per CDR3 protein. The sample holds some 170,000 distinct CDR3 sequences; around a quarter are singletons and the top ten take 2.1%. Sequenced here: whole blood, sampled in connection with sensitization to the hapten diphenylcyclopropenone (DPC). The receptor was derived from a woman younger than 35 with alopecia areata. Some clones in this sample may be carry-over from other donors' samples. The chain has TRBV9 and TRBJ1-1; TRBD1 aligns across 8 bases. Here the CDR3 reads CASSLTDRGSSTEAFF. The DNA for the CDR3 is TGTGCCAGCAGCCTTACCGACAGGGGTTCGTCCACTGAAGCTTTCTTT. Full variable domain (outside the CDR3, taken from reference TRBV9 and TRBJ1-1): DSGVTQTPKHLITATGQRVTLRCSPRSGDLSVYWYQQSLDQGLQFLIQYYNGEERAKGNILERFSAQQFPDLHSELNLSSLELGDSALYFCASSLTDRGSSTEAFFGQGTRLTVV.